The sequence of this TCR beta chain was determined in a study of blood T cell repertoires in COVID-19. Study in general: Sites across the United States, Italy and Spain contributed samples from acute and convalescent COVID-19. Nucleic acid was either cDNA or gDNA, and it came from T cells, B-cell-depleted T cells, or PBMCs.

Per the authors' pipeline: Reference gene primer amplification yielded estimated nucleated cell counts. Using immunoSEQ multiplex PCR, the repertoire was profiled, and TCRdb retains in-frame clones only, with some absent. V, J and clone size reflect that table, while D and trimming were determined from the DNA. The profile shows roughly 17,000 clones, about nine tenths of them singletons. This CDR3 has 16 amino acids. The ends lost 0 bases at V and 3 bases at J; junction bases unmatched: 1. The germline gives CDR1 MNHEY, CDR2 SVGAGI. Sequencing was done on a sample of peripheral blood. The chain joins TRBV6-5 to TRBJ2-2, with 10 bases that match TRBD1. This clonotype was sampled from a human donor with active COVID-19. The donor label of this sample is uncertain. DNA for the CDR3: TGTGCCAGCAGTTACTCGGGACAGGGGTACACCGGGGAGCTGTTTTTT. Its translation: CASSYSGQGYTGELFF.